This T cell receptor (beta chain) was retrieved from a study of blood T cell repertoires in COVID-19. CDR1 LGHNA and CDR2 YSLEER come from the germline V gene. V lost 2 bases to trimming and J lost 5 bases; unmatched junction nucleotides: 9. The CDR3 totals 15 residues. Recruited during active infection, patients (from Seattle) were subsequently followed longitudinally. Per the study methods: Amplification with reference gene primers provided the estimates of nucleated cell counts. The repertoire was sequenced with immunoSEQ multiplex PCR; TCRdb's copy has only in-frame clones and lacks some. V, J and clone size were drawn from that table, and D and trimming were deduced from the DNA. Of about 230,000 clones in the sample, 85% to 90% were seen once.

Sequencing was performed on peripheral blood. The receptor comes from a man aged 45-65 years with COVID-19, enrolled during active disease. The chain uses TRBV4-3 and TRBJ2-7; 7 positions match TRBD1. The CDR3 region is CASSQTTGTANEQYF. CDR3 nucleotides: TGCGCCAGCAGCCAAACAACCGGGACAGCCAACGAGCAGTACTTC.